This entry lists 12 T cell receptor beta chains sequenced from one sample in a study of CXCR3-negative and CXCR3-positive naive CD8 T cells (dated by TCRdb to between 2019 and 2020). TCRdb records NextSeq 550 as the sequencer. The Human TCR Profiling Kit (MiLaboratory) was used to make UMI-labeled 5' RACE TRB cDNA libraries. TCRdb reanalyzed the reads, keeping one entry per CDR3 protein sequence and omitting DNA. The table for this sample lists approximately 74,000 distinct CDR3 sequences. Clones ranked in the top ten supply roughly 1.4% of the sample. Sample: naive CXCR3- CD8+ T cells from blood. This specimen's cell subset or site label, per the study, means: CD45RO-CCR7+CD27+CD95- naive CD8+ T cells lacking CXCR3 (TNR3-). The source is a human donor in good health. Some clones in this sample may be carry-over from other donors' samples.

The rearrangement links TRBV12-3 or TRBV12-4 to TRBJ2-1; the D gene TCRdb calls, TRBD2, cannot be checked with no DNA. The CDR3 covers 14 residues. The CDR3 spells CASSSLLASDEQFF.

This clonotype is classed as medium-sized by frequency. The V call is TRBV29-1, the J call TRBJ2-7; TCRdb designates TRBD1, a call that cannot be tested without DNA. This CDR3 region has 13 residues. CDR1 and CDR2 from the germline V gene are SQVTM and ANQGSEA. CDR3 in amino acids: CSVEGEGSYEQYF.

The chain employs TRBV5-4 and TRBJ2-7. Germline CDR1 SGHNT, CDR2 YYREEE (reference sequence). The CDR3 runs 14 residues. CDR3 protein: CASSLDLGIYEQYF.

J is TRBJ2-2 and V is TRBV28; TCRdb indicates TRBD1, and absent DNA this call remains unverified. CDR3 size: 14 residues. Germline-derived CDR1 and CDR2 are MDHEN and SYDVKM. CDR3 region: CASSLTGTTGELFF. The full variable domain, in which reference TRBV28 and TRBJ2-2 provide the parts outside the CDR3, is DVKVTQSSRYLVKRTGEKVFLECVQDMDHENMFWYRQDPGLGLRLIYFSYDVKMKEKGDIPEGYSVSREKKERFSLILESASTNQTSMYLCASSLTGTTGELFFGEGSRLTVL.

The rearrangement joins TRBV7-9 to TRBJ2-7; TCRdb lists TRBD1, though no DNA is available to test this call. The CDR3 spans 14 residues. The germline gives CDR1 SEHNR, CDR2 FQNEAQ (reference sequence). The CDR3 sequence is CASSSRTGPYEQYF.

CDR3 sequence: CASSYTDASYEQYF. The genes are TRBV6-5 and TRBJ2-7. The CDR3 is 14 amino acids. Germline V lookup: CDR1 MNHEY, CDR2 SVGAGI.

The CDR3 is CASSDLRVSTEAFF. The rearrangement links TRBV18 to TRBJ1-1. Germline V gene data show CDR1 as KGHSH and CDR2 as LQKENI. The CDR3 consists of 14 residues.

The chain has TRBV29-1 and TRBJ2-1; as DNA is missing, the TRBD1 call by TCRdb cannot be tested. The CDR3 is 14 residues long. Germline CDR1 SQVTM, CDR2 ANQGSEA. The CDR3 loop is CSVGPQGVYNEQFF.

The J gene is TRBJ2-7, the V gene TRBV20-1; absent DNA, TCRdb's TRBD1 call cannot be checked. The CDR3 totals 16 residues. Germline V gene data show CDR1 as DFQATT and CDR2 as SNEGSKA (reference sequence). The CDR3 loop is CSAHHPGRRSSYEQYF.

This chain connects TRBV29-1 to TRBJ2-7; the D gene TCRdb calls, TRBD1, cannot be checked with no DNA. CDR3 length: 14 residues. Germline CDR1 SQVTM, CDR2 ANQGSEA. This CDR3 is CSVRIRGDSYEQYF.

V usage is TRBV29-1 and J usage is TRBJ1-1; as DNA is missing, the TRBD1 call by TCRdb cannot be tested. The CDR3 is 11 residues long. CDR1 is SQVTM and CDR2 is ANQGSEA in the germline V gene. CDR3: CSVRAGAEAFF.

This rearrangement joins TRBV4-1 to TRBJ2-2. Germline CDR1 MGHRA, CDR2 YSYEKL. The CDR3 totals 15 residues. The CDR3: CASSQFGDLGGELFF.